This T cell receptor beta chain was captured by sequencing in a study of blood T cell repertoires in COVID-19. Measured with immunoSEQ multiplex PCR; TCRdb has only the in-frame clones, and not every one. Of under 250,000 clones listed, under 90% were seen once; the top ten hold more than 3%. Cohort 3 donors were reported recovered after two negative PCRs, clearance, or symptom resolution. The CDR3 sequence is 13 residues long. V lost 5 bases, J lost 4 bases, and 9 bases lay in between. The germline CDR1 and CDR2 sequences are ENHRY and SYGVKD. The TCR was taken from a woman aged 60-75 years who had recovered from COVID-19. The specimen sequenced was PBMCs or T cells enriched from blood (not recorded which). This sequence joins TRBV10-3 and TRBJ1-5; tentative D call: TRBD1 (6 bases). CDR3 nucleotides: TGTGCCATCAGTATTACAGGGAATCAGCCCCAGCATTTT. Protein sequence: CAISITGNQPQHF.